The subject of this entry is one T cell receptor beta chain. Its recognized antigen is unknown. Base qualities are not at hand, and no much larger clone is one base apart. Receptor amplification or capture employed the immunoSEQ multiplex PCR assay. A mixture of 60 forward primers for TCR Vbeta segments and 13 reverse primers for TCR Jbeta segments was used in the multiplex PCR. A multiplex PCR assay on genomic DNA amplified the CDR3 region of rearranged TCR beta genes. The amplified TCR beta libraries were sequenced on the Illumina HiSeq System as 87-base-pair reads. The original methods were these. In a later analysis, tens of millions of unique TCR beta chains were counted across the approximately 640 repertoires, and around 10 million of these chains were shared by at least two donors. Raw reads were error-corrected and collapsed into unique sequences with a nearest-neighbor algorithm that merged closely related sequences to remove PCR and sequencing errors. To assign V, D and J gene segments, CDR3 sequences were aligned to IMGT reference sequences. For a sequence to be retained, a match of at least six nucleotides to both a V gene segment and a J gene segment was required. Rearrangements were classified as productive when the CDR3 lacked stop codons and remained in frame with V and J, and all other rearrangements were classified as non-productive. CDR3 was defined according to IMGT convention as the region running from the second conserved V-encoded cysteine to the conserved J-encoded phenylalanine. The earlier analysis of 550 to 650 of the donors excluded any sequence lacking an unambiguous match to a single V gene segment. In an earlier analysis of roughly 600 of the donors, a V segment was called functional when productive rearrangements were above 56.7%, and segregating when the standard deviation between donors exceeded 5%. A statistical classification framework was developed to diagnose cytomegalovirus status using the catalog of TCR beta chain sequences. In a later analysis, TCR nucleotide sequences were compared against IMGT/GENE-DB human TR gene sequences so that V and J genes could be assigned. The TCRdist pipeline was used in a later analysis to assign CDR3 sequences and most-parsimonious VDJ recombination scenarios. In a later analysis, every TCR beta chain was defined by the combination of its CDR3 amino acid sequence and its V-gene family, and reads without a unique V-gene family were dropped. A later analysis removed roughly 590 highly shared, low-generation-probability nucleotide sequences to deal with suspected cross-contamination and a sequencing artifact. In a later analysis, a clonal expansion index was calculated for each public chain from normalized within-repertoire ranks of inferred template counts. In a later analysis, generation probabilities were computed with a VDJ recombination model fitted to out-of-frame rearrangements, and the resulting probabilities were checked against IGoR. In a later analysis, hypergeometric tests were used to score TCR-TCR, TCR-HLA and TCR-CMV co-occurrence, with a repertoire-size bias correction applied to TCR pairs. To estimate false discovery rates, a later analysis permuted the HLA or CMV assignments 20 times. In a later analysis, co-occurring TCRs were grouped using DBSCAN, and TCRdist sequence similarity was added for clustering within HLA-allele-positive subsets. For co-occurrence clustering, repertoires with fewer than 30,000 or more than 120,000 public chains were excluded, along with roughly 5 repertoires with anomalous nucleotide sharing. TCRdb stores this immuneACCESS table with in-frame sequences only. Part of the clones is absent; in the studies checked, under half of the shortfall reflects unresolved V genes, and no reason is known for the rest. V, J and clone size reflect that table, while D and trimming were determined from the DNA. This sample is represented by approximately 44,000 clones; over 70% of them were singletons. Under 3% of the sample rests with the top ten.

The cohort consisted of some 670 healthy bone marrow donors. Cohort members were all nominally healthy when sampled, although unrecorded immune exposures were likely present. The donor was CMV seronegative and belonged to the group of 380 or so seronegative cohort members. Every donor gave a peripheral blood sample, and the peripheral blood mononuclear cells from that sample were used for TCR beta sequencing. The Qiagen DNeasy Blood Extraction Kit was used to extract genomic DNA from the blood cell samples. These data come from a study of cytomegalovirus exposure and HLA in healthy donors (TCRdb year 2017). The study in broad terms: In an earlier analysis of under 600 of the donors, 276 Gb of sequence data and roughly 100 million unique TCR beta sequences from 180 million or so T cells were reported. An early release covering 550 to 650 HLA-typed donors comprised 300 to 350 gigabases of sequencing data and around 80 million unique TCR sequences. Of the approximately 400 genotyped donors, more than 75% were placed in the genetic ancestry cluster associated with self-reported Caucasian donors. The study aimed to test whether signatures of past pathogen exposure could be identified by cataloging public T cell receptors. The T cell repertoires of under 700 subjects were profiled by immunosequencing and related to cytomegalovirus serostatus. Along with the roughly 670-subject first cohort, a separate validation cohort of more than 90 different subjects was used. To predict cytomegalovirus infection status, the study brought together high-throughput TCR immunosequencing, statistical association of individual TCRs with disease status, and machine learning. A later analysis re-analyzed previously published TCR beta repertoires from about 600 donors and added high-resolution HLA genotyping to study TCR occurrence patterns. In the later analysis, no new phenotypic data were used to find candidate immune exposures; instead, reliance was placed on TCR beta sequences and their occurrence across donors. In an earlier analysis of roughly 600 of the donors, high-throughput TCR beta sequencing was used to judge whether each TCR beta V gene segment behaved as functional or pseudogenic. Alongside the repertoire data, information on donor age, sex, ethnicity and CMV serostatus was compiled. Genome-wide SNP genotypes for about 55% of the roughly 670 donors were used in a later genetic analysis, which treated that subset as a discovery cohort. Every discovery cohort repertoire had been produced on one sequencing platform. HLA typing included class I and class II loci at four-digit resolution. The number of donors typed differed by locus, with about 629-640 for A, B, C, DRB1 and DQB1, around 520 for DQA1, 600 to 610 for DPA1, and some 440 for DPB1. Roughly five DR-DQ haplotypes were treated as single units for association and clustering because of strong linkage in the cohort. Among about 360 genotyped donors of the cohort, an average of approximately 240,000 unique TCR beta nucleotide sequences were sequenced per donor, about a sixth of them non-productive.

The paper's findings and limits, for the study overall: An association between a missense DCLRE1C variant and V-gene and J-gene trimming of TCR beta chains was found in a later genetic analysis and replicated in an independent cohort. The cohort was sequenced for TCR beta chains only, and without alpha or paired-chain data the features that could be detected were limited. Linkage disequilibrium might explain the correlated functional status among segregating V segments, but an unknown experimental factor could not be excluded. A further reported finding was that TCR beta sequences accurately predicted the HLA-A and HLA-B alleles for most subjects in the first cohort. For the cohort, immune exposure information was limited to CMV serostatus. In an earlier analysis of around 600 of the donors, most TCR beta V segments were observed in productive rearrangements about 90% or about 30% of the time, broadly matching IMGT annotations. A later analysis found that TCR association rates varied across HLA loci, with DRB1 alleles showing the most associated TCRs and HLA-C alleles the fewest. In a later analysis, most CMV-associated TCR beta chains were found to appear HLA-restricted, with HLA associations seemingly driven largely by CMV exposure. Across donors, most TCR sequences were observed very rarely, whereas some public TCRs were present in many individuals. It was suggested by the authors that the approach could potentially be generalized to other disease states and immunological phenotypes. In vitro tests confirmed that a few of the cytomegalovirus-associated TCR beta chains recognize cytomegalovirus antigens. The study listed approximately 150 TCR beta chains as associated with cytomegalovirus. At a false discovery rate of 0.05, a later analysis linked around 15,000 TCR beta sequences to specific HLA alleles. Some IMGT-functional V segments, including TRBV6-2 and TRBV6-3, could not be told apart with the 87-base-pair reads, so those segments were excluded. The classifier was reported to diagnose cytomegalovirus status with high specificity and sensitivity in both the original and validation cohorts. A later analysis found that HLA-associated TCR beta chains were more clonally expanded and had lower generation probabilities than equally common non-associated chains. Because some donors lacked HLA typing at each locus, the association tests relied only on the typed subset. According to a later genetic analysis, donors in an Asian-associated ancestry cluster had fewer N-insertions in productive TCRs than the approximately 630-donor mean. Several of the top co-occurrence clusters appeared to be linked to parvovirus B19, influenza, CMV and Epstein-Barr virus, according to a later analysis. The presence/absence analyses assumed that sequencing depth was roughly uniform across donors, and that assumption may not be true. A cluster of highly shared sequence variants was judged likely to be a technical artifact of the sequencing pipeline. When HLA alleles, especially DR and DQ, strongly co-occurred, attributing TCR associations to individual alleles was difficult. Because counts were too low, 15 to 20 rarely observed V segments, including chromosome 9 orphons, were excluded from the earlier analysis of several hundred of the donors.

The CDR3 goes from the cysteine to the phenylalanine over 14 residues. The read is trimmed to its CDR3 DNA, 42 bases read in frame from base 1. In the germline V gene, CDR1 corresponds to ENHRY and CDR2 to SYGVKD. The V end gives up 6 bases and the J end 5 bases, leaving 5 bases in the junction not matched to a gene. Sequenced material: PBMCs. The source of this sequence is a man between 50 and 59 years old in good health and CMV-seronegative. The chain was built from TRBV10-3 and TRBJ2-5; 11 bases in the junction line up with TRBD1. The base sequence is TGTGCCATCAGGGGGACAGGGGGTAGGGAGACCCAGTACTTC. Its translation is CAIRGTGGRETQYF.